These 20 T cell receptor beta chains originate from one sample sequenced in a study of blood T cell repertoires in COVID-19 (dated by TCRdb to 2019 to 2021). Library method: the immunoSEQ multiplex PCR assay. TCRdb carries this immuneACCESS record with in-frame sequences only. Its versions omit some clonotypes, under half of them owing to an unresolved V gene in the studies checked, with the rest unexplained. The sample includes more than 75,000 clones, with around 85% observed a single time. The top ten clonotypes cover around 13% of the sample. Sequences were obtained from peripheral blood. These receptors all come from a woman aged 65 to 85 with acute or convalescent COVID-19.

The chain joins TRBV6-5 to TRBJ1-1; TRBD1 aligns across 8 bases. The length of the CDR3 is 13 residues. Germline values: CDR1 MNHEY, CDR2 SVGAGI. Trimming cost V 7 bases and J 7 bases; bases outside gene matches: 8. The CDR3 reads CASTSDRVGEAFF. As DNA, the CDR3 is TGTGCCAGCACCTCGGACAGGGTGGGTGAAGCTTTCTTT.

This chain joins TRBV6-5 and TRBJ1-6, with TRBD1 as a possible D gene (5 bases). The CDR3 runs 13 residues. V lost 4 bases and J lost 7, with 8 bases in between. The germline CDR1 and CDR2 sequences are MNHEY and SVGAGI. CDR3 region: CASSLAGNSPLHF. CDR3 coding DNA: TGTGCCAGCAGTTTGGCAGGGAATTCACCCCTCCACTTT.

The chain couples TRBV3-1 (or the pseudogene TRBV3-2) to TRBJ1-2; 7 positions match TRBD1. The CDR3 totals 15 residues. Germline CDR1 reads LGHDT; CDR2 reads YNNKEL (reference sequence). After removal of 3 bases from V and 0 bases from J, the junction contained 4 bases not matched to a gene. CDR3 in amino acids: CASSQGQYSNYGYTF. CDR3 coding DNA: TGTGCCAGCAGCCAGGGACAGTATTCTAACTATGGCTACACCTTC.

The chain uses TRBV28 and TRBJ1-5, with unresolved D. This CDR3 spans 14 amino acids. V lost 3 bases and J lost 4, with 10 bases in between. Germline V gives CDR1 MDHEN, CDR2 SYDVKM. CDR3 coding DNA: TGTGCCAGCAGTTTTAGTATAGCAAATCAGCCCCAGCATTTT. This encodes CASSFSIANQPQHF.

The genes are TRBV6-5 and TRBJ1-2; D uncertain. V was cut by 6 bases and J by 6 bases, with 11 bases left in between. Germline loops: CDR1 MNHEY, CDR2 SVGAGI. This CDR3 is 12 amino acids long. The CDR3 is CASRRGRDGYTF. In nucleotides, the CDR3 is TGTGCCAGCAGGAGAGGGAGGGATGGCTACACCTTC.

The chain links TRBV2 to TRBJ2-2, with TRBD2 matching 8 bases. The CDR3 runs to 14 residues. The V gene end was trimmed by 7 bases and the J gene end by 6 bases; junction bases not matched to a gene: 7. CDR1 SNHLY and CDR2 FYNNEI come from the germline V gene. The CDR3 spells CASTPRGVSGELFF. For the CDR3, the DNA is TGTGCCAGCACCCCGCGGGGGGTGTCCGGGGAGCTGTTTTTT.

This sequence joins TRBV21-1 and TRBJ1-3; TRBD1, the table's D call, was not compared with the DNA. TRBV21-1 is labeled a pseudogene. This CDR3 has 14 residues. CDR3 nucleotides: TGTGCCAGCAGGACAGGGGGCTCTGGAAACACCATATATTTT. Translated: CASRTGGSGNTIYF.

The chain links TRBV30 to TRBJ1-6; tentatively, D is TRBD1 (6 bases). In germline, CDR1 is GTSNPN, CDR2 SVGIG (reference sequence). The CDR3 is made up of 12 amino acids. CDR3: CALPRGGSPLHF. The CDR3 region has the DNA TGTGCTTTACCCAGGGGTGGCTCACCCCTCCACTTT.

CDR3 in amino acids: CASSSADTQYF. Here the CDR3 DNA reads TGTGCCAGCAGTTCCGCAGATACGCAGTATTTT. J is TRBJ2-3 and V is TRBV2; D ambiguous. The CDR3 loop spans 11 amino acids. Per germline, CDR1 SNHLY and CDR2 FYNNEI. Between the trimmed V and J ends, which lost 5 bases and 4 bases, there was a span of 4 bases.

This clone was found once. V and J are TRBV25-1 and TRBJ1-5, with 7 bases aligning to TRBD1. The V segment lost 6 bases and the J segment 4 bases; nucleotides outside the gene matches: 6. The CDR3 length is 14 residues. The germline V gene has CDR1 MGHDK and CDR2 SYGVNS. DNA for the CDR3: TGTGCCAGCAGCCCGGGACAGAGAAATCAGCCCCAGCATTTT. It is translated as CASSPGQRNQPQHF.

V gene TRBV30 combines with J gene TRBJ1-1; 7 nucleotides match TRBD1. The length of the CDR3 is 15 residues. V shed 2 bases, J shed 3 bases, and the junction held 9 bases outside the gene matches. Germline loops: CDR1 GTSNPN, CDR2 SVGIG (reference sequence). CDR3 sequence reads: CAWSNLITGDTEAFF. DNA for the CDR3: TGTGCCTGGAGTAATCTAATTACAGGGGACACTGAAGCTTTCTTT. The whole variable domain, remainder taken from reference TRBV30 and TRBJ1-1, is SQTIHQWPATLVQPVGSPLSLECTVEGTSNPNLYWYRQAAGRGLQLLFYSVGIGQISSEVPQNLSASRPQDRQFILSSKKLLLSDSGFYLCAWSNLITGDTEAFFGQGTRLTVV.

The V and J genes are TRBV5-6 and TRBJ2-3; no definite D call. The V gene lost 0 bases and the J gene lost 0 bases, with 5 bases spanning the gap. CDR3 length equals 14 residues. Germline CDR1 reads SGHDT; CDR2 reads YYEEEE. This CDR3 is CASSLVASTDTQYF. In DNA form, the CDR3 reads TGTGCCAGCAGCTTGGTAGCTAGCACAGATACGCAGTATTTT.

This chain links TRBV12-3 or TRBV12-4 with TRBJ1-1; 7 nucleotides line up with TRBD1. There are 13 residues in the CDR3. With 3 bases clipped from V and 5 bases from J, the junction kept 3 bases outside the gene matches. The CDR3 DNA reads TGTGCCAGCAGTTTCACAGGGGAGACTGAAGCTTTCTTT. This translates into CASSFTGETEAFF.

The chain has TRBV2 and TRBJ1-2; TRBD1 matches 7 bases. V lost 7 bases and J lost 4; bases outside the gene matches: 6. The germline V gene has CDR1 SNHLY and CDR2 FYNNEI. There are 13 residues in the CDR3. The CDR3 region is CASMNRGSYGYTF. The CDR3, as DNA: TGTGCCAGCATGAACAGGGGAAGCTATGGCTACACCTTC. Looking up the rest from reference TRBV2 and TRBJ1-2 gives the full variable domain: EPEVTQTPSHQVTQMGQEVILRCVPISNHLYFYWYRQILGQKVEFLVSFYNNEISEKSEIFDDQFSVERPDGSNFTLKIRSTKLEDSAMYFCASMNRGSYGYTFGSGTRLTVV.

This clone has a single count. The CDR3 DNA sequence: TGTGCCAGCAGCGTAAGTAGCGGGAGAGGCACAGATACGCAGTATTTT. Amino acids: CASSVSSGRGTDTQYF. This rearrangement joins TRBV7-8 to TRBJ2-3; 9 bases align to TRBD2. The CDR3 extends over 16 amino acids. The V and J ends lost 5 bases and 1 base, in that order; junction bases with no gene match: 7. In germline, CDR1 is SGHVS, CDR2 FQNEAQ.

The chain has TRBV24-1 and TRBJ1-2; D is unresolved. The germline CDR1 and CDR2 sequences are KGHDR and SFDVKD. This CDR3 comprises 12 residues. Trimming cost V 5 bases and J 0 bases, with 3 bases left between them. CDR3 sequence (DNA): TGTGCCACCAGTGGGCCTAACTATGGCTACACCTTC. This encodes CATSGPNYGYTF.

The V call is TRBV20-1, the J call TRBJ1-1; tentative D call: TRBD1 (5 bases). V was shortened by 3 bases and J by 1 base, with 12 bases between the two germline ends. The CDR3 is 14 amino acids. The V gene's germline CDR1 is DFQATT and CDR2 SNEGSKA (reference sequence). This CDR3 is CSASRWQGNTEAFF. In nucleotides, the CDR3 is TGCAGTGCTAGTCGTTGGCAGGGGAACACTGAAGCTTTCTTT.

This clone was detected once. This CDR3 reads CASIEAGGPGEQFF. The CDR3 region has the DNA TGTGCCAGTATAGAAGCGGGGGGCCCGGGTGAGCAGTTCTTC. The gene calls are TRBV19 and TRBJ2-1; 9 bases match TRBD2. CDR3 length: 14 amino acids. J gave up 9 bases and V 7 bases, and 10 bases lay outside the gene matches. CDR1 is LNHDA and CDR2 is SQIVND in the germline V gene (reference sequence). Using reference TRBV19 and TRBJ2-1 for the parts outside the CDR3, the full variable domain is DGGITQSPKYLFRKEGQNVTLSCEQNLNHDAMYWYRQDPGQGLRLIYYSQIVNDFQKGDIAEGYSVSREKKESFPLTVTSAQKNPTAFYLCASIEAGGPGEQFFGPGTRLTVL.

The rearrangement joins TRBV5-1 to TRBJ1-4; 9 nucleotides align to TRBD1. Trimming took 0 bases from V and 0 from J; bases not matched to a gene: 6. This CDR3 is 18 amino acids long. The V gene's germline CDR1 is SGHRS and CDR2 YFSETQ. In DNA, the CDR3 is TGCGCCAGCAGCTTGGGGCCAACAGGGGGCGCAACTAATGAAAAACTGTTTTTT. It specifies CASSLGPTGGATNEKLFF.

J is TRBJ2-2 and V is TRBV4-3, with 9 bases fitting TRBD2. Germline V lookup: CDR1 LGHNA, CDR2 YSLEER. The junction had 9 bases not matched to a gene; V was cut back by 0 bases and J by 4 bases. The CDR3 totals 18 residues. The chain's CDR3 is CASSQELAGLYGTGELFF. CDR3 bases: TGCGCCAGCAGCCAAGAGCTAGCGGGATTGTATGGCACCGGGGAGCTGTTTTTT.